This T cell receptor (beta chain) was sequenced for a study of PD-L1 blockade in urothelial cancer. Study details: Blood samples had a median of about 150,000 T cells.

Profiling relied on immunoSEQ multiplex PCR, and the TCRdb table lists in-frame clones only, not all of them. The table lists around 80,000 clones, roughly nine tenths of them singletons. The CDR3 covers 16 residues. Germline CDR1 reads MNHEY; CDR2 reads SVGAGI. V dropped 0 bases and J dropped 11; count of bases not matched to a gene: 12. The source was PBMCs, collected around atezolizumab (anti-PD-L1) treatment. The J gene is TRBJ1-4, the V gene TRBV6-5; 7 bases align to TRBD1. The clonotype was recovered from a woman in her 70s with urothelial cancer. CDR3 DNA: TGTGCCAGCAGTTACTCCACGACAGGGCTCCTTTTCAAACTGTTTTTT. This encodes CASSYSTTGLLFKLFF.